This note documents a single T cell receptor (beta chain) sequence. Its target is not known. The data belong to a study of blood T cells in healthy people across ages. Study findings and constraints: Comparison with aged donors showed that long-lived donors had more naive CD4+ cells and higher diversity.

Each donor gave 9.5 to 10 milliliters of peripheral blood. CDR1 is SGHTA and CDR2 is FQGNSA in the germline V gene. The CDR3 totals 16 residues. Trimming took 1 base from V and 1 from J; bases not matched to a gene: 2. For the second PCR, which ran for about 7 to 12 cycles, a sample-barcoded 5' primer and a J-beta primer mix were used. TCRdb used MiXCR to reprocess the 5' RACE reads, holding one entry per CDR3 protein. Here the sample spans hundreds of thousands of distinct CDR3 sequences, approximately 52% being singletons. The chain couples TRBV7-2 to TRBJ2-5; TRBD2 aligns across 11 bases. The sample taken for sequencing was blood. This TCR derives from a woman older than 75 in good health. The CDR3 DNA is TGTGCCAGCAGCTTAGTACTAGCGGGGGCCCAAGAGACCCAGTACTTC. Its translation is CASSLVLAGAQETQYF. The variable domain in full, with the rest retrieved from reference TRBV7-2 and TRBJ2-5, is GAGVSQSPSNKVTEKGKDVELRCDPISGHTALYWYRQSLGQGLEFLIYFQGNSAPDKSGLPSDRFSAERTGGSVSTLTIQRTQQEDSAVYLCASSLVLAGAQETQYFGPGTRLLVL.